Presented here are 29 T cell receptor beta chains from one specimen sequenced in a study of T cell changes during pregnancy in multiple sclerosis. Measured with immunoSEQ multiplex PCR; TCRdb has only the in-frame clones, and not every one. The sample carries 60,000 to 65,000 clones, about 90% recorded once. This sample comprised peripheral blood, obtained in the second trimester of pregnancy. The origin of the receptors is a female donor in good health, enrolled as a control in a pregnancy study.

The chain is built from TRBV7-8 and TRBJ1-5; tentative D call: TRBD1 (5 bases). Germline CDR1 reads SGHVS; CDR2 reads FQNEAQ. This CDR3 contains 15 residues. V shed 5 bases and J shed 2 bases, with 13 bases lying between them. CDR3 protein: CASSQRGRGNQPQHF. The DNA for the CDR3 is TGTGCCAGCAGCCAACGCGGCAGGGGCAATCAGCCCCAGCATTTT.

The CDR3 DNA follows: TGTGCCTGGAGTGCCATGACAGGGGGCATCACTGAAGCTTTCTTT. Its protein product is CAWSAMTGGITEAFF. This chain joins TRBV30 and TRBJ1-1; TRBD1 matches at 10 bases. CDR1 GTSNPN and CDR2 SVGIG come from the germline V gene (reference sequence). V trimming: 1 base; J trimming: 4 bases; junction bases outside the gene matches: 6. This CDR3 comprises 15 residues.

The V call is TRBV19, the J call TRBJ1-5; 9 bases map to TRBD1. This CDR3 has 15 amino acids. The V gene end was trimmed by 5 bases and the J gene end by 1 base; junction bases not matched to a gene: 3. Germline CDR1 is LNHDA and CDR2 is SQIVND (reference sequence). Here the CDR3 DNA reads TGTGCCAGTAGTGTGGGGACAGGGAGCAATCAGCCCCAGCATTTT. It is translated as CASSVGTGSNQPQHF.

This clone was recorded once. This sequence joins TRBV7-9 and TRBJ1-2, with 9 bases matching TRBD1. The CDR3 totals 16 residues. Trimming cost V 5 bases and J 4 bases; bases outside gene matches: 11. Germline CDR1 reads SEHNR; CDR2 reads FQNEAQ (reference sequence). DNA of the CDR3: TGTGCCAGCAGCGCCGAAAAATTGACAGGGGGCTATGGCTACACCTTC. It is translated as CASSAEKLTGGYGYTF.

The chain recombines TRBV11-2 with TRBJ1-2; D unclear. The CDR3 runs to 13 residues. The germline CDR1 and CDR2 sequences are SGHAT and FQNNGV. V gave up 5 bases and J gave up 0 bases, with 7 bases separating them. CDR3 bases: TGTGCCAGCAGCCTAGCAGCTAACTATGGCTACACCTTC. Amino acid sequence: CASSLAANYGYTF.

The rearrangement links TRBV19 to TRBJ1-2; TRBD1 might be the D (6 bases). V was shortened by 2 bases and J by 0 bases, with 10 bases between the two germline ends. Looked up from germline, CDR1 is LNHDA and CDR2 is SQIVND (reference sequence). The CDR3 contains 15 residues. CDR3 sequence reads: CASSIREGANYGYTF. The CDR3, as DNA: TGTGCCAGTAGTATAAGAGAGGGGGCTAACTATGGCTACACCTTC.

The V gene is TRBV15, the J gene TRBJ2-5, with D uncertain. CDR3 length: 13 residues. V was clipped by 6 bases and J by 0 bases, with 8 bases between them. Germline CDR1 reads LNHNV; CDR2 reads YYDKDF (reference sequence). CDR3 nucleotide sequence: TGTGCCACCAGTTGGAGATACCAAGAGACCCAGTACTTC. Protein: CATSWRYQETQYF.

The chain is built from TRBV7-6 and TRBJ2-6, with D perhaps matching TRBD1 (6 bases). The CDR3 runs to 18 residues. Per germline, CDR1 SGHVS and CDR2 FNYEAQ. Trimming shortened V by 2 bases and J by 4 bases, and 18 bases separated the two germline ends. In DNA form, the CDR3 reads TGTGCCAGCAGCTTATCCTCAGGGGCCGTGGGGGGGGCCAACGTCCTGACTTTC. This sequence encodes CASSLSSGAVGGANVLTF.

V and J are TRBV30 and TRBJ1-2; D unclear. Germline V gives CDR1 GTSNPN, CDR2 SVGIG (reference sequence). This CDR3 spans 12 amino acids. V was cut by 5 bases and J by 4 bases, with 11 bases left in between. The CDR3 DNA is TGTGCCTGGCTCCCAGGTGGCTATGGCTACACCTTC. Translating gives CAWLPGGYGYTF. The variable domain in full, completed from reference TRBV30 and TRBJ1-2, reads SQTIHQWPATLVQPVGSPLSLECTVEGTSNPNLYWYRQAAGRGLQLLFYSVGIGQISSEVPQNLSASRPQDRQFILSSKKLLLSDSGFYLCAWLPGGYGYTFGSGTRLTVV.

The genes are TRBV28 and TRBJ1-3; a weak D match, TRBD1 (5 bases). Germline CDR1 MDHEN, CDR2 SYDVKM. The CDR3 has 15 amino acids. The V and J ends lost 6 bases and 7 bases respectively, with 19 bases between them. CDR3 DNA: TGTGCCAGCAGCCACGGCCCGGGGGACGGGAACACCATATATTTT. Its protein is CASSHGPGDGNTIYF.

The chain recombines TRBV9 with TRBJ2-5; D might be TRBD2 (6 bases). V was clipped by 0 bases and J by 5 bases, with 17 bases between them. Germline V gives CDR1 SGDLS, CDR2 YYNGEE. This CDR3 contains 16 residues. DNA of the CDR3: TGTGCCAGCAGCGTAGTTGGGAGGACAAGATGGGAGACCCAGTACTTC. It translates to CASSVVGRTRWETQYF.

The genes are TRBV7-6 and TRBJ1-2, with a weak D call TRBD1 (6 bases). Trimming pared 5 bases from V and 3 bases from J, leaving 16 bases between. Per the germline V gene, CDR1 is SGHVS and CDR2 is FNYEAQ. This CDR3 has 15 residues. The CDR3 loop is CASSAQGPLDYGYTF. CDR3 nucleotide sequence: TGTGCCAGCAGCGCACAGGGCCCGCTGGACTATGGCTACACCTTC. Combining the CDR3 with reference TRBV7-6 and TRBJ1-2 gives the whole variable domain GAGVSQSPRYKVTKRGQDVALRCDPISGHVSLYWYRQALGQGPEFLTYFNYEAQQDKSGLPNDRFSAERPEGSISTLTIQRTEQRDSAMYRCASSAQGPLDYGYTFGSGTRLTVV.

The rearrangement joins TRBV2 to TRBJ2-4; perhaps TRBD1 as D (5 bases). This CDR3 spans 12 amino acids. The germline gives CDR1 SNHLY, CDR2 FYNNEI. Trimming took 8 bases from V and 5 from J, leaving 10 bases between them. The CDR3 bases are TGTGCCAGCGCCAGGGCGGAAAACATTCAGTACTTC. It specifies CASARAENIQYF. Drawing the rest from reference TRBV2 and TRBJ2-4, the complete variable domain is EPEVTQTPSHQVTQMGQEVILRCVPISNHLYFYWYRQILGQKVEFLVSFYNNEISEKSEIFDDQFSVERPDGSNFTLKIRSTKLEDSAMYFCASARAENIQYFGAGTRLSVL.

The chain combines TRBV9 with TRBJ2-1; D is undetermined. This CDR3 has 12 residues. Germline lookup yields CDR1 SGDLS and CDR2 YYNGEE. Trimming took 9 bases from V and 1 from J, leaving 8 bases between them. The CDR3 bases are TGTGCCACCTCACGGTCCTACAATGAGCAGTTCTTC. Protein: CATSRSYNEQFF.

The chain links TRBV19 to TRBJ2-7, with TRBD1 identical over 10 bases. Germline CDR1 reads LNHDA; CDR2 reads SQIVND (reference sequence). J lost 3 bases, V lost 8 bases, and 13 bases had no gene match. There are 16 residues in the CDR3. CDR3 in DNA: TGTGCCAGTTCCAATTCAAGGGGGGACAGGGGCTACGAGCAGTACTTC. Translation: CASSNSRGDRGYEQYF.

The chain couples TRBV2 to TRBJ2-3; the D gene is possibly TRBD1 (6 bases). Per the germline V gene, CDR1 is SNHLY and CDR2 is FYNNEI. V was clipped by 7 bases and J by 4 bases, with 9 bases between them. This CDR3 has 12 residues. The CDR3 protein is CASNQGSDTQYF. CDR3 in DNA: TGTGCCAGCAATCAGGGGTCAGATACGCAGTATTTT.

The chain uses TRBV7-8 and TRBJ2-3, with 8 bases fitting TRBD2. The CDR3 covers 16 residues. CDR1 and CDR2 from the germline V gene are SGHVS and FQNEAQ. The V segment lost 6 bases and the J segment 3 bases; nucleotides outside the gene matches: 11. As DNA, the CDR3 is TGTGCCAGCAGAACAAGGGCGGGGGGAGTTACAGATACGCAGTATTTT. Translating it yields CASRTRAGGVTDTQYF.

The CDR3 coding sequence is TGTGCCAGCAGGGACAGAATTTATCAGCCCCAGCATTTT. Protein: CASRDRIYQPQHF. The chain employs TRBV2 and TRBJ1-5; a weak D match, TRBD1 (6 bases). Trimming took off 6 bases at V and 5 bases at J, with 11 bases between the two ends. The CDR3 has 13 amino acids. CDR1 and CDR2 (germline): SNHLY, FYNNEI.

V and J are TRBV4-2 and TRBJ2-7; 11 bases match TRBD2. Germline V CDR1 and CDR2: LGHNA, YNFKEQ. V lost 3 bases to trimming and J lost 5 bases; unmatched junction nucleotides: 3. The CDR3 is made up of 14 amino acids. The CDR3 region is CASSQGTSGNEQYF. Here the CDR3 DNA reads TGTGCCAGCAGCCAGGGGACTAGCGGAAACGAGCAGTACTTC.

V gene TRBV30 combines with J gene TRBJ1-1; 10 nucleotides match TRBD1. The CDR3 consists of 13 residues. V lost 3 bases and J lost 5; bases outside the gene matches: 3. Per germline, CDR1 GTSNPN and CDR2 SVGIG (reference sequence). CDR3 in DNA: TGTGCCTGGAGGAGGGACAGGGGAACTGAAGCTTTCTTT. This codes for CAWRRDRGTEAFF.

The V gene is TRBV7-2, the J gene TRBJ2-5; possible D gene TRBD1, 7 bases. The CDR3 loop spans 17 amino acids. V lost 0 bases and J lost 7, with 21 bases in between. Germline V CDR1 and CDR2: SGHTA, FQGNSA. The CDR3 DNA reads as TGTGCCAGCAGCTTAGCAGGGACAGTACTCAGGAGGGGGACCCAGTACTTC. Amino acids: CASSLAGTVLRRGTQYF.

In its sample, this clone was seen once. The chain carries TRBV2 and TRBJ2-4; D uncertain. The CDR3 is 15 residues long. Trimming pared 4 bases from V and 0 bases from J, leaving 10 bases between. The germline gives CDR1 SNHLY, CDR2 FYNNEI. CDR3 in DNA: TGTGCCAGCAGTGTCAGTGGGCTAGCCAAAAACATTCAGTACTTC. Protein sequence: CASSVSGLAKNIQYF. Supplemented by reference TRBV2 and TRBJ2-4, the full variable domain reads EPEVTQTPSHQVTQMGQEVILRCVPISNHLYFYWYRQILGQKVEFLVSFYNNEISEKSEIFDDQFSVERPDGSNFTLKIRSTKLEDSAMYFCASSVSGLAKNIQYFGAGTRLSVL.

J is TRBJ2-7 and V is TRBV6-5; D is undetermined. CDR1 is MNHEY and CDR2 is SVGAGI in the germline V gene. The V and J ends lost 6 bases and 6 bases respectively, with 18 bases between them. This CDR3 has 14 residues. The CDR3 loop reads CASSPRITNGEQYF. DNA of the CDR3: TGTGCCAGCAGCCCGCGGATTACCAACGGCGAGCAGTACTTC.

This clone showed up just a few times. This chain links TRBV2 with TRBJ2-7, with unresolved D. The CDR3 has 15 amino acids. With 0 bases removed from V and 2 bases from J, the gap between germline ends came to 11 bases. Germline V CDR1 and CDR2: SNHLY, FYNNEI. CDR3 in DNA: TGTGCCAGCAGTGAAGCACCCGGGTCCACCTACGAGCAGTACTTC. Protein product: CASSEAPGSTYEQYF.

The genes are TRBV4-2 and TRBJ2-5; 8 positions match TRBD2. Germline CDR1 LGHNA, CDR2 YNFKEQ. The ends lost 5 bases at V and 5 bases at J; junction bases unmatched: 10. The CDR3 consists of 15 residues. CDR3 bases: TGTGCCAGCAGCGCGACCGGGGGGGATGGGGAGACCCAGTACTTC. Amino acids: CASSATGGDGETQYF.

The chain couples TRBV6-4 to TRBJ2-3, with TRBD2 matching over 12 bases. V shed 4 bases, J shed 2 bases, and the junction held 4 bases outside the gene matches. Looked up from germline, CDR1 is MRHNA and CDR2 is SNTAGT. The CDR3 covers 16 residues. The CDR3 reads CASSALAGGTTDTQYF. CDR3 DNA: TGTGCCAGCAGTGCCCTAGCGGGAGGGACCACAGATACGCAGTATTTT.

About this clone itself: At one of its ends the junction is not consistent with the germline gene, which may arise from a read error. The chain has TRBV7-7 and TRBJ2-7; D is possibly TRBD1 (6 bases). From germline, CDR1 is SSHAT and CDR2 FNYEAQ (reference sequence). The CDR3 runs to 16 residues. DNA for the CDR3: TGTGCTAGCAGCTTCCGGGACACCCCCGGAGCCTACGAGCAGTACTTC. This gives the protein CASSFRDTPGAYEQYF.

This chain joins TRBV4-2 and TRBJ2-5; a possible D gene is TRBD2 (6 bases). The CDR3 contains 16 residues. V was pared by 0 bases and J by 4 bases, with 15 bases between. CDR1 and CDR2 (germline): LGHNA, YNFKEQ. CDR3 sequence (DNA): TGTGCCAGCAGCCAAGATAAAGGTGGGGGGTCAGAGACCCAGTACTTC. It codes for CASSQDKGGGSETQYF.

Only a few counts were recorded for this clone. The V call is TRBV5-1, the J call TRBJ1-3; 7 nucleotides match TRBD1. Germline CDR1 reads SGHRS; CDR2 reads YFSETQ. J lost 3 bases, V lost 1 base, and 4 bases had no gene match. This CDR3 has 15 amino acids. The CDR3 loop reads CASSLSGQDGNTIYF. The CDR3 DNA follows: TGCGCCAGCAGCTTGTCCGGACAGGATGGAAACACCATATATTTT. Based on the CDR3 plus reference TRBV5-1 and TRBJ1-3, the full variable domain is KAGVTQTPRYLIKTRGQQVTLSCSPISGHRSVSWYQQTPGQGLQFLFEYFSETQRNKGNFPGRFSGRQFSNSRSEMNVSTLELGDSALYLCASSLSGQDGNTIYFGEGSWLTVV.